One sample yielded the 23 T cell receptor beta chains listed below, sequenced in a study of cytomegalovirus exposure and HLA in healthy donors. The protocol was immunoSEQ multiplex PCR, while the TCRdb copy is restricted to in-frame clones and leaves out a portion. The table includes roughly 150,000 clones, around nine tenths detected once. The specimen was PBMCs. All receptors derive from a woman under 30 in good health and CMV-seropositive.

This clone appeared a single time. The chain links TRBV7-2 to TRBJ1-5, with 7 bases that match TRBD1. The CDR3 has 15 amino acids. Per germline, CDR1 SGHTA and CDR2 FQGNSA. V shed 4 bases and J 5 bases; nucleotides not matched to a gene: 8. CDR3 sequence reads: CASSSRQGGYQPQHF. The CDR3 nucleotides read TGTGCCAGCAGCTCGCGACAGGGCGGGTATCAGCCCCAGCATTTT.

The sample holds a few counts of this clone. The chain carries TRBV6-5 and TRBJ2-7; no reliable D call. Germline CDR1 reads MNHEY; CDR2 reads SVGAGI. V lost 2 bases and J lost 6, with 11 bases in between. CDR3 size: 13 residues. CDR3 amino acids: CASSYDLSREQYF. CDR3 coding DNA: TGTGCCAGCAGTTACGACTTATCACGCGAGCAGTACTTC.

The chain has TRBV7-9 and TRBJ2-4; 7 nucleotides agree with TRBD1. The V and J ends lost 5 bases and 7 bases, in that order; junction bases with no gene match: 5. CDR3 length: 13 amino acids. Germline V gene sequence: CDR1 SEHNR, CDR2 FQNEAQ (reference sequence). CDR3 nucleotides: TGTGCCAGCAGCCAGGGGGTCCGGAACATTCAGTACTTC. Its protein product is CASSQGVRNIQYF.

The chain couples TRBV25-1 to TRBJ1-1, with a tentative D call TRBD1 (6 bases). The CDR3 has 12 residues. V shed 7 bases and J shed 1 base, with 7 bases lying between them. The germline V gene has CDR1 MGHDK and CDR2 SYGVNS. The CDR3 region is CASKQGNTEAFF. CDR3 in DNA: TGTGCCAGCAAACAGGGGAACACTGAAGCTTTCTTT.

The V and J genes are TRBV5-8 and TRBJ1-4, with 7 nucleotides matching TRBD1. The CDR3 spans 15 residues. Germline loops: CDR1 SGHTS, CDR2 YDEGEE. The trim removed 4 bases at V and 7 bases at J, leaving 10 bases unmatched. The CDR3 bases are TGTGCCAGCAGCCCCTTTTGGACAGGAGGTGAAAAACTGTTTTTT. Protein: CASSPFWTGGEKLFF.

V gene TRBV7-3 combines with J gene TRBJ2-3; no definite D call. V was pared by 3 bases and J by 0 bases, with 4 bases between. CDR3 length: 13 residues. Germline lookup yields CDR1 SGHTA and CDR2 FQGTGA. CDR3 in DNA: TGTGCCAGCAGCTTTTCTAGCACAGATACGCAGTATTTT. This translates into CASSFSSTDTQYF.

This sequence joins TRBV4-1 and TRBJ1-2; D might be TRBD1 (6 bases). Germline values: CDR1 MGHRA, CDR2 YSYEKL. Trimming pared 1 base from V and 3 bases from J, leaving 12 bases between. The CDR3 contains 15 residues. CDR3 protein: CASSQAGQPYYGYTF. CDR3 bases: TGCGCCAGCAGCCAAGCAGGACAGCCTTACTATGGCTACACCTTC.

The CDR3 DNA is TGTGCCAGCAGTCCCCGGGACAGGAACACCGGGGAGCTGTTTTTT. It specifies CASSPRDRNTGELFF. This chain links TRBV6-5 with TRBJ2-2; 7 positions agree with TRBD1. This CDR3 contains 15 residues. Looked up from germline, CDR1 is MNHEY and CDR2 is SVGAGI. V dropped 5 bases and J dropped 1; count of bases not matched to a gene: 4.

The rearrangement joins TRBV7-3 to TRBJ2-1, with 7 bases identical to TRBD2. V shed 5 bases, J shed 8 bases, and the junction held 12 bases outside the gene matches. The V gene's germline CDR1 is SGHTA and CDR2 FQGTGA. The CDR3 sequence is 15 residues long. The chain's CDR3 is CASSPAGGRSDEQFF. For the CDR3, the DNA is TGTGCCAGCAGCCCCGCGGGCGGGAGATCCGATGAGCAGTTCTTC.

The J gene is TRBJ2-1, the V gene TRBV4-2, with 8 bases lining up with TRBD2. V lost 4 bases, J lost 3 bases, and 11 bases stayed unmatched. The CDR3 loop spans 17 amino acids. The germline gives CDR1 LGHNA, CDR2 YNFKEQ. CDR3 in amino acids: CASSPQPTSEVYNEQFF. The CDR3 DNA reads TGTGCCAGCAGCCCTCAGCCGACTAGCGAAGTCTACAATGAGCAGTTCTTC.

The CDR3 DNA reads TGTGCCAGCAGCCTCGGTCCGGGAGGCAGGCAATACGAGCAGTACTTC. Translation: CASSLGPGGRQYEQYF. V is TRBV5-5 and J is TRBJ2-7; 7 nucleotides align to TRBD2. V shed 4 bases, J shed 4 bases, and the junction held 14 bases outside the gene matches. The CDR3 is 16 residues long. Germline lookup yields CDR1 SGHKS and CDR2 YYEKEE (reference sequence).

This clone was observed once. The J gene is TRBJ1-2, the V gene TRBV27; D gene unclear. This CDR3 region has 13 residues. CDR1 and CDR2 (germline): MNHEY, SMNVEV (reference sequence). V was trimmed by 2 bases and J by 8 bases, leaving 12 bases between them. In nucleotides, the CDR3 is TGTGCCAGCAGTTTAGGCAGAGGTAGAGGCTACACCTTC. This translates into CASSLGRGRGYTF.

The chain is built from TRBV6-5 and TRBJ1-1, with 7 bases lining up with TRBD1. The germline V gene has CDR1 MNHEY and CDR2 SVGAGI. The CDR3 is 15 residues long. The V gene end was trimmed by 4 bases and the J gene end by 2 bases; junction bases not matched to a gene: 7. CDR3 DNA: TGTGCCAGCAGTTCGCGACAGGGACCAAACACTGAAGCTTTCTTT. Amino acid sequence: CASSSRQGPNTEAFF.

In regard to this clone: A read error may account for a junction end that differs from germline. The chain is built from TRBV7-7 and TRBJ2-7; D unclear. CDR1 and CDR2 from the germline V gene are SSHAT and FNYEAQ (reference sequence). The CDR3 is made up of 14 amino acids. CDR3 amino acids: CASSLDGVASEQYF. In nucleotides, the CDR3 is TGTGCTAGCAGCTTAGATGGTGTGGCAAGCGAGCAGTACTTC.

The table lists this clone with a few counts. The rearrangement joins TRBV9 to TRBJ2-1; unclear D gene. Germline V lookup: CDR1 SGDLS, CDR2 YYNGEE. V shed 0 bases and J shed 3 bases, with 10 bases lying between them. The CDR3 has 15 amino acids. In DNA form, the CDR3 reads TGTGCCAGCAGCGTAGGTGGTAGATACTACAATGAGCAGTTCTTC. Its protein is CASSVGGRYYNEQFF.

The chain has TRBV9 and TRBJ1-5, with 11 bases that match TRBD1. The length of the CDR3 is 17 residues. Trimming at V came to 0 bases and at J to 2 bases, leaving 4 bases not matched to a gene. Germline V gene data show CDR1 as SGDLS and CDR2 as YYNGEE. The CDR3, as DNA: TGTGCCAGCAGCGTAGGGACAGGGGGCTTTGGCAATCAGCCCCAGCATTTT. Protein: CASSVGTGGFGNQPQHF.

This clone is a singleton in its sample. The V and J genes are TRBV4-2 and TRBJ2-3; D might be TRBD2 (5 bases). The CDR3 has 16 amino acids. In germline, CDR1 is LGHNA, CDR2 YNFKEQ. Between the trimmed V and J ends, which lost 3 bases and 1 base, there was a span of 14 bases. The DNA for the CDR3 is TGTGCCAGCAGCCAGTCGGGTCTAGCAGGCACAGATACGCAGTATTTT. Amino acid sequence: CASSQSGLAGTDTQYF.

In its sample, this clone was seen a few times. The rearrangement links TRBV11-2 to TRBJ2-3; D uncertain. The CDR3 loop spans 12 amino acids. V was trimmed by 1 base and J by 4 bases, leaving 3 bases between them. Germline CDR1 is SGHAT and CDR2 is FQNNGV. Here the CDR3 DNA reads TGTGCCAGCAGCTTAGCCGCAGATACGCAGTATTTT. Protein sequence: CASSLAADTQYF.

Worth noting for this clone: This specimen includes other DNA sequences encoding the same CDR3. The chain links TRBV27 to TRBJ2-1, with TRBD2 matching 11 bases. V shed 6 bases and J 3 bases; nucleotides not matched to a gene: 1. The CDR3 covers 14 residues. The V gene's germline CDR1 is MNHEY and CDR2 SMNVEV (reference sequence). CDR3 in DNA: TGTGCCAGCAGGCTAGCGGGGGGCTACAATGAGCAGTTCTTC. Translation: CASRLAGGYNEQFF.

The J gene is TRBJ2-7, the V gene TRBV5-1; the match to TRBD2 covers 14 bases. Germline lookup yields CDR1 SGHRS and CDR2 YFSETQ. There are 15 residues in the CDR3. The ends lost 4 bases at V and 6 bases at J; junction bases unmatched: 6. The CDR3 loop reads CASSKGLAGDSEQYF. DNA for the CDR3: TGCGCCAGCAGCAAGGGACTAGCGGGAGATAGCGAGCAGTACTTC.

The count of this clone is one. V usage is TRBV5-4 and J usage is TRBJ2-5, with 7 positions matching TRBD2. V shed 5 bases and J 5 bases; nucleotides not matched to a gene: 12. The CDR3 sequence is 15 residues long. CDR1 SGHNT and CDR2 YYREEE come from the germline V gene (reference sequence). Written as DNA, the CDR3 is TGTGCCAGCAGACTGGGGTTAGCGGGTCTGGAGACCCAGTACTTC. It specifies CASRLGLAGLETQYF.

The rearrangement links TRBV12-5 to TRBJ2-7; 9 positions agree with TRBD1. V lost 2 bases to trimming and J lost 6 bases; unmatched junction nucleotides: 14. Germline values: CDR1 LGHNT, CDR2 FRNRAP. The CDR3 runs 17 residues. CDR3 sequence: CASGLYPPLGTGREQYF. DNA of the CDR3: TGTGCTAGTGGTTTGTACCCGCCCTTAGGGACAGGGCGCGAGCAGTACTTC.

CDR3 region: CASTRGGENYGYTF. The CDR3 DNA follows: TGTGCCAGCACCCGTGGGGGGGAAAACTATGGCTACACCTTC. The genes are TRBV6-5 and TRBJ1-2; D is possibly TRBD1 (5 bases). Between the trimmed V and J ends, which lost 7 bases and 2 bases, there was a span of 14 bases. CDR1 is MNHEY, CDR2 SVGAGI, per germline. The CDR3 spans 14 residues.